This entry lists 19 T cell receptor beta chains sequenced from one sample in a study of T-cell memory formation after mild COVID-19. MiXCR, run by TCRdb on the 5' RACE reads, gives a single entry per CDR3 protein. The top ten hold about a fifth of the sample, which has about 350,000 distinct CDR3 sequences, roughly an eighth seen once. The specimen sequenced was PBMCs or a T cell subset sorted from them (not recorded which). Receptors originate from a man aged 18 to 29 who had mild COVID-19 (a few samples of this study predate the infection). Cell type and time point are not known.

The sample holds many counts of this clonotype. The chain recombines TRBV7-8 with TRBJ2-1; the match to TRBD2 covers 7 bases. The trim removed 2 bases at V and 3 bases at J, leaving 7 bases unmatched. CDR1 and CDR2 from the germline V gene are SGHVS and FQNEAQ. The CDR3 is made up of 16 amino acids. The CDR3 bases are TGTGCCAGCAGCTTATTGCGGCGGGGGTTCTACAATGAGCAGTTCTTC. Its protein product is CASSLLRRGFYNEQFF.

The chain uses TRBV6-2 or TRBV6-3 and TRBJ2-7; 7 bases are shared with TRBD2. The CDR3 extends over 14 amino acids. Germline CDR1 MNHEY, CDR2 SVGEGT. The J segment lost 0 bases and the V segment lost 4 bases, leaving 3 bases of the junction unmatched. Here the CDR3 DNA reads TGTGCCAGCAGTTCAGCGGGGAGCTCCTACGAGCAGTACTTC. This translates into CASSSAGSSYEQYF.

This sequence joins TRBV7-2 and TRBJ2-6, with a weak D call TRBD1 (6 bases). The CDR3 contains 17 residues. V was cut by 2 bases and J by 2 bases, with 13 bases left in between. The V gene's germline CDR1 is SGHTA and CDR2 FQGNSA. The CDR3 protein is CASSLISTGTGANVLTF. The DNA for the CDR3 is TGTGCCAGCAGCTTAATATCCACAGGGACTGGGGCCAACGTCCTGACTTTC.

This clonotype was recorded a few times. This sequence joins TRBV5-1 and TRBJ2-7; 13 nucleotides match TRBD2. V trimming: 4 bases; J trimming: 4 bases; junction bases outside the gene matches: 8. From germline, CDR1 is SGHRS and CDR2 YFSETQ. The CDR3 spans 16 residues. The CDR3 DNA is TGCGCCAGCAGCGTAAGACTAGCGGGGGGCGCATACGAGCAGTACTTC. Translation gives CASSVRLAGGAYEQYF.

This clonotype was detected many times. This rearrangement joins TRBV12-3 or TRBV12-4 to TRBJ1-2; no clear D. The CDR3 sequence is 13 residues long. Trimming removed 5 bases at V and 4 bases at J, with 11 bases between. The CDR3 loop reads CASSIPGSYGYTF. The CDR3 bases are TGTGCCAGCAGTATTCCGGGCAGCTATGGCTACACCTTC.

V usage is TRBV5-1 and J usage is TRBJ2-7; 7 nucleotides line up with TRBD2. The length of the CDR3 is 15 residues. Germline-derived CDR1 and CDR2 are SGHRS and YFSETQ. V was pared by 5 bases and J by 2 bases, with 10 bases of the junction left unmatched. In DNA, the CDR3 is TGCGCCAGCAGTCCCGGGCGGGGGTTCGCCTACGAGCAGTACTTC. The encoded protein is CASSPGRGFAYEQYF.

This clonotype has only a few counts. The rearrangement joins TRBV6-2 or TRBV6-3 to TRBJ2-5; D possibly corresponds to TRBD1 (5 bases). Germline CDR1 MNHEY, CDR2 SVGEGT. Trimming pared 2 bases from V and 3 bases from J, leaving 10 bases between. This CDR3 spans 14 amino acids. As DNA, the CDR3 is TGTGCCAGCAGTTACAGGGGCGGTAAAGAGACCCAGTACTTC. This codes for CASSYRGGKETQYF.

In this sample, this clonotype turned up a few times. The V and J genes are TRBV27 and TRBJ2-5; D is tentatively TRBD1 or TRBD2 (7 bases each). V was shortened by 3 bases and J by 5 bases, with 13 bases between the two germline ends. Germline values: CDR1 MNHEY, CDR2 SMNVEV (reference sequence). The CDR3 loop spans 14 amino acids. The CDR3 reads CASSFTGEGETQYF. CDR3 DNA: TGTGCCAGCAGTTTTACAGGGGAGGGGGAGACCCAGTACTTC.

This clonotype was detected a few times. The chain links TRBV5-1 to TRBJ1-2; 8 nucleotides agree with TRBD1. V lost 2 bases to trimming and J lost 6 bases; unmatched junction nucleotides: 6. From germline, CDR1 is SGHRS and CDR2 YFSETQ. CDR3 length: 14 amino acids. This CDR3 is CASSLQGGKDGYTF. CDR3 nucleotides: TGCGCCAGCAGCTTACAGGGGGGAAAAGATGGCTACACCTTC.

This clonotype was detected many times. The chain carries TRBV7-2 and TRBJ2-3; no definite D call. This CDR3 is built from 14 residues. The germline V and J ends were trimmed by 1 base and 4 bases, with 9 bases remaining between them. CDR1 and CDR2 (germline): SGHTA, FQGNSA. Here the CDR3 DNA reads TGTGCCAGCAGCTTAGGCCTAACCCCAGATACGCAGTATTTT. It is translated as CASSLGLTPDTQYF. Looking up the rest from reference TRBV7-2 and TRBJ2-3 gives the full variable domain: GAGVSQSPSNKVTEKGKDVELRCDPISGHTALYWYRQSLGQGLEFLIYFQGNSAPDKSGLPSDRFSAERTGGSVSTLTIQRTQQEDSAVYLCASSLGLTPDTQYFGPGTRLTVL.

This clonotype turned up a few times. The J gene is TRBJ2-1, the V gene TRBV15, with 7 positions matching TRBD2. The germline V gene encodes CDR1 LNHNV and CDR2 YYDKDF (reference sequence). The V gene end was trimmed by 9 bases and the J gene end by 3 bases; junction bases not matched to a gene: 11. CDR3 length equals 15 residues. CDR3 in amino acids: CATKLFTGGYNEQFF. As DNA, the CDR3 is TGTGCCACGAAACTCTTTACGGGAGGCTACAATGAGCAGTTCTTC.

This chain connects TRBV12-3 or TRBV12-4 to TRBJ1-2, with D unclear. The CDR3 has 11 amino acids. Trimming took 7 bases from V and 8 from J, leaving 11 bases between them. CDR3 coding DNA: TGTGCCAGCACTCCTAGAGGGGGCTACACCTTC. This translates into CASTPRGGYTF.

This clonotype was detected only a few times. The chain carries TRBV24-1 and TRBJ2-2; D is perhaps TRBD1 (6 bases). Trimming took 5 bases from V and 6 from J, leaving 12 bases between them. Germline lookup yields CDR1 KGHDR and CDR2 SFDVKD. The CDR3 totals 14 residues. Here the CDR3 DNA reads TGTGCCACCAGTGGAATTGGGGGCTCCGGGGAGCTGTTTTTT. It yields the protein CATSGIGGSGELFF.

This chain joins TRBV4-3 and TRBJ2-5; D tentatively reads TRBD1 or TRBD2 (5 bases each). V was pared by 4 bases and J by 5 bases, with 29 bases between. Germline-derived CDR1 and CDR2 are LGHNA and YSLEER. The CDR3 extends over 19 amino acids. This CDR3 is CASSPFPRGPEGIGETQYF. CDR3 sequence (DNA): TGCGCCAGCAGCCCCTTCCCTCGGGGTCCCGAGGGGATAGGGGAGACCCAGTACTTC.

The CDR3 DNA is TGTGCCAGCAGTACGCACAGGGGGCCTAATTCACCCCTCCACTTT. This gives the protein CASSTHRGPNSPLHF. The chain carries TRBV27 and TRBJ1-6; TRBD1 agrees at 9 bases. From germline, CDR1 is MNHEY and CDR2 SMNVEV (reference sequence). This CDR3 comprises 15 residues. V was pared by 5 bases and J by 6 bases, with 5 bases of the junction left unmatched.

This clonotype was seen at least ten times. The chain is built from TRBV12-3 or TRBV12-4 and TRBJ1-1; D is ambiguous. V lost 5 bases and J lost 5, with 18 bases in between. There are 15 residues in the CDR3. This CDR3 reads CASSHGGGVYTEAFF. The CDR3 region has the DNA TGTGCCAGCAGTCATGGAGGTGGGGTTTATACTGAAGCTTTCTTT.

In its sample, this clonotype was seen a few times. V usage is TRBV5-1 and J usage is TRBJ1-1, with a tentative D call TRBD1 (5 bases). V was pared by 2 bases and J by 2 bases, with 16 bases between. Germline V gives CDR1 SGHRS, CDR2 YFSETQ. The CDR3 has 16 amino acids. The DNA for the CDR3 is TGCGCCAGCAGCTTTGACGTTCCGGGGGTCAACACTGAAGCTTTCTTT. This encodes CASSFDVPGVNTEAFF.

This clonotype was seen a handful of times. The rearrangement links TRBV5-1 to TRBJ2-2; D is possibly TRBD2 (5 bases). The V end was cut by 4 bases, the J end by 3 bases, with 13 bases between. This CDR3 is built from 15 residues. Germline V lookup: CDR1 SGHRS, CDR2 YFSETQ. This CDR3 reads CASSPSGVHTGELFF. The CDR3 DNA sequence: TGCGCCAGCAGCCCCTCCGGGGTGCACACCGGGGAGCTGTTTTTT.

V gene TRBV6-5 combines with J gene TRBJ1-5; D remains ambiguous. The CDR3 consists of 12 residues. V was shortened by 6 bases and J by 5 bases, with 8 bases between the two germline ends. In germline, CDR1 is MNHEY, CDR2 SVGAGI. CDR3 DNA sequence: TGTGCCAGCAGCAACGCGGATCAGCCCCAGCATTTT. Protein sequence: CASSNADQPQHF.